These T cell receptor beta chains were read from a single sample in a study of T cells in Graves' hyperthyroidism and ophthalmopathy. TCRdb fed the multiplex PCR reads into MiXCR, producing one record per CDR3 protein. The table shows about 660,000 distinct CDR3 sequences, with 40% to 55% occurring only once. Sequencing was performed on peripheral blood or thyroid tissue (not recorded which). The receptors stem from an adult man with Graves' disease, either hyperthyroidism or ophthalmopathy (not recorded which). The CDR3 runs from the conserved cysteine through the conserved F or W. The D gene is left open where the match is weak. Rows may omit the clone size; those that give it use once, few, many or a size class.

D gene: .; clone size: .; J gene: TRBJ1-2; V gene: TRBV24-1; CDR3 DNA: TGTGCCACCAGTGCTAAGGCGGGGGCCTATGGCTACACCTTC; CDR3 protein: CATSAKAGAYGYTF
D gene: .; clone size: .; J gene: TRBJ1-5; V gene: TRBV7-9; CDR3 DNA: TGTGCCAGCAGGACCGACAGTCCGGGCAATCAGCCCCAGCATTTT; CDR3 protein: CASRTDSPGNQPQHF
D gene: TRBD1; clone size: .; J gene: TRBJ1-2; V gene: TRBV28; CDR3 DNA: TGTGCCAGCAGTCCAGGGGGGCATGGCTACACCTTC; CDR3 protein: CASSPGGHGYTF
D gene: .; clone size: once; J gene: TRBJ2-7; V gene: TRBV29-1; CDR3 DNA: TGCAGCGCATATGAGGGTGGCTACGAGCAGTACTTC; CDR3 protein: CSAYEGGYEQYF
D gene: .; clone size: .; J gene: TRBJ2-5; V gene: TRBV7-9; CDR3 DNA: TGCGCCAGCAGAGGGAGCAAGACCCAGTACTTC; CDR3 protein: CASRGSKTQYF
D gene: TRBD1; clone size: .; J gene: TRBJ2-6; V gene: TRBV7-6; CDR3 DNA: TGTGCCAGCAGCTTAGCGGACAGGGACTCTGGGGCCAACGTCCTGACTTTC; CDR3 protein: CASSLADRDSGANVLTF
D gene: .; clone size: few; J gene: TRBJ2-7; V gene: TRBV5-1; CDR3 DNA: TGCGCCAGCAGGCTGGTGGATAGAGGGGCCGAGCAGTACTTC; CDR3 protein: CASRLVDRGAEQYF
D gene: .; clone size: .; J gene: TRBJ1-5; V gene: TRBV7-9; CDR3 DNA: TGTGCCAGCAGGTCCCAGGGCGGACAGCCCCAGCATTTT; CDR3 protein: CASRSQGGQPQHF
D gene: TRBD1; clone size: .; J gene: TRBJ1-6; V gene: TRBV29-1; CDR3 DNA: TGCAGCGTTGAGACCTACCGACAGGGAAGGAGTTCACCCCTCCACTTT; CDR3 protein: CSVETYRQGRSSPLHF
D gene: .; clone size: many; J gene: TRBJ1-6; V gene: TRBV20-1; CDR3 DNA: TGCAGTGCTAGAGATTCGGAGGGTTCCTATAATTCACCCCTCCACTTT; CDR3 protein: CSARDSEGSYNSPLHF
D gene: .; clone size: few; J gene: TRBJ1-5; V gene: TRBV11-2; CDR3 DNA: TGTGCCAGCAGCCAAGGTACAGGGTCTGGTCAGCCCCAGCATTTT; CDR3 protein: CASSQGTGSGQPQHF
D gene: .; clone size: .; J gene: TRBJ1-1; V gene: TRBV7-2; CDR3 DNA: TGTGCCAGCAGCCAAGCCGTTTCCCGGTACACTGAAGCTTTCTTT; CDR3 protein: CASSQAVSRYTEAFF
D gene: .; clone size: .; J gene: TRBJ2-5; V gene: TRBV15; CDR3 DNA: TGTGCCACCAGCAGAGTTCCGGGGGAGACCCAGTACTTC; CDR3 protein: CATSRVPGETQYF
D gene: TRBD1; clone size: many; J gene: TRBJ1-6; V gene: TRBV6-6; CDR3 DNA: TGTGCCAGCAGCCAACAGGGGTCCAATTCACCCCTCCACTTT; CDR3 protein: CASSQQGSNSPLHF
D gene: .; clone size: .; J gene: TRBJ2-6; V gene: TRBV7-9; CDR3 DNA: TGTGCCAGCAGCCACCGGACAGCTGGGGACACGACTTTC; CDR3 protein: CASSHRTAGDTTF
D gene: .; clone size: once; J gene: TRBJ1-1; V gene: TRBV6-1; CDR3 DNA: TGTGCCAGCAGTGAAAACCTAGGGGGGAGATCCGGAGCTTTCTTT; CDR3 protein: CASSENLGGRSGAFF
D gene: .; clone size: .; J gene: TRBJ2-5; V gene: TRBV20-1; CDR3 DNA: TGCAGTGCTAGCACTGGGGGCAAAGAGACCCAGTACTTC; CDR3 protein: CSASTGGKETQYF
D gene: .; clone size: .; J gene: TRBJ1-2; V gene: TRBV24-1; CDR3 DNA: TGTGCCACCAGTGGCCCTGGGGGCTATGGCTACACCTTC; CDR3 protein: CATSGPGGYGYTF
D gene: .; clone size: .; J gene: TRBJ1-1; V gene: TRBV6-5; CDR3 DNA: TGTGCCAGCAGTTACTCCGGCAGGCTACCCGAGGGGAACACTGAAGCTTTCTTT; CDR3 protein: CASSYSGRLPEGNTEAFF
D gene: .; clone size: many; J gene: TRBJ2-5; V gene: TRBV24-1; CDR3 DNA: TGTGCCACCAGTGATCCTCCAGACCGGGGTTCGGAGACCCAGTACTTC; CDR3 protein: CATSDPPDRGSETQYF
D gene: .; clone size: .; J gene: TRBJ2-5; V gene: TRBV13; CDR3 DNA: TGTGCCAGCAGCTTAGACGTGGCGGAGACCCAGTACTTC; CDR3 protein: CASSLDVAETQYF
D gene: TRBD1; clone size: .; J gene: TRBJ1-1; V gene: TRBV12-3/TRBV12-4; CDR3 DNA: TGTGCCAGCACCTCGACCAGGGGGACTGAAGCTTTCTTT; CDR3 protein: CASTSTRGTEAFF
D gene: .; clone size: few; J gene: TRBJ1-2; V gene: TRBV5-1; CDR3 DNA: TGTGCCAGCAGCTTGAGTTCCGAGGTATATGGCTACACCTTC; CDR3 protein: CASSLSSEVYGYTF
D gene: .; clone size: many; J gene: TRBJ1-3; V gene: TRBV29-1; CDR3 DNA: TGCAGCGCCGTGGGAGGGGGGAGCTCTGGAAACACCATATATTTT; CDR3 protein: CSAVGGGSSGNTIYF
D gene: .; clone size: many; J gene: TRBJ1-6; V gene: TRBV20-1; CDR3 DNA: TGCAGTGCTAGAGTCGTGGGGAATTCACCCCTCCACTTT; CDR3 protein: CSARVVGNSPLHF
D gene: .; clone size: .; J gene: TRBJ2-5; V gene: TRBV7-8; CDR3 DNA: TGTGCCAGCAGGCGCCCCCCCCCGGATCAAGAGACCCAGTACTTC; CDR3 protein: CASRRPPPDQETQYF
D gene: .; clone size: .; J gene: TRBJ1-3; V gene: TRBV5-1; CDR3 DNA: TGCGCCAGCAGCAACTCCGTCAACTATGGCTACACCATATATTTT; CDR3 protein: CASSNSVNYGYTIYF
D gene: .; clone size: many; J gene: TRBJ1-1; V gene: TRBV19; CDR3 DNA: TGTGCCAGTACCGGGGGGGTAGGAGCTTTCTTT; CDR3 protein: CASTGGVGAFF
D gene: TRBD2; clone size: few; J gene: TRBJ2-7; V gene: TRBV20-1; CDR3 DNA: TGCAGTGACTTAGCGGGACTAATCTACGAGCAGTACTTC; CDR3 protein: CSDLAGLIYEQYF
D gene: .; clone size: few; J gene: TRBJ1-4; V gene: TRBV7-9; CDR3 DNA: TGTGCCGGGGACGGTTCTGAAAAACTGTTTTTT; CDR3 protein: CAGDGSEKLFF
D gene: TRBD2; clone size: .; J gene: TRBJ2-2; V gene: TRBV29-1; CDR3 DNA: TGCAGCGTTACTAGCGGGGGGGCCGTTAACACCGGGGAGCTGTTTTTT; CDR3 protein: CSVTSGGAVNTGELFF